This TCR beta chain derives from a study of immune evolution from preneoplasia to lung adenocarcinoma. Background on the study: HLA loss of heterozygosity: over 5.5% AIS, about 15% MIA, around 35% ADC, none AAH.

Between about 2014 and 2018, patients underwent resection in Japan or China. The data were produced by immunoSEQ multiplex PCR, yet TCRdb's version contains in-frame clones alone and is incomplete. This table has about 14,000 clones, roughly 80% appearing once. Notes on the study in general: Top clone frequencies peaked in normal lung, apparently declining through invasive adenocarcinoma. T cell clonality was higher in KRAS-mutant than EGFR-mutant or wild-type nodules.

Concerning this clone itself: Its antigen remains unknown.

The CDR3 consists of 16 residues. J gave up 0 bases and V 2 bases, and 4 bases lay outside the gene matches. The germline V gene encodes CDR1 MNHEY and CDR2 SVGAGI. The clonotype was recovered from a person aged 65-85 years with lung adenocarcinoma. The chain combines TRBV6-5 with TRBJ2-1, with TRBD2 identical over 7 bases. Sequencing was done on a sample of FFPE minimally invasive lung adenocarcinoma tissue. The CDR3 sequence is CASSYGGGSSYNEQFF. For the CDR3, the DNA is TGTGCCAGCAGTTACGGGGGAGGGAGCTCCTACAATGAGCAGTTCTTC.